This entry is about one TCR beta chain. Its antigen is still unknown. CDR3 size: 15 residues. With 3 bases clipped from V and 5 bases from J, the junction kept 9 bases outside the gene matches. Germline lookup yields CDR1 LGHNA and CDR2 YNFKEQ. This record belongs to a study of post-analysis software for immune sequencing data. Whole-study context: Multiple sclerosis in the patients followed relapsing-remitting, secondary progressive and progressive-relapsing courses. General study points: In patients, TRBV5-6, TRBV5-1 and TRBV20-1 belonged to several TRBV segments found more frequently than in controls. F measure grouped same-batch samples tightly together. The study found significantly lower normalized Chao1 diversity in multiple sclerosis patients than in controls.

cDNA libraries for TCR beta contained unique molecular identifiers. Roughly 450,000 cDNA molecules came from around 1 to 10 million T cells. Using its own MiXCR run on the PCR reads, TCRdb lists one record per CDR3 protein. The data contain 740,000 or so distinct CDR3 sequences, around 50% of them singletons. The sequence came from a girl between 5 and 17 years old with multiple sclerosis. V usage is TRBV4-2 and J usage is TRBJ2-7; TRBD2 aligns across 8 bases. The specimen was blood. CDR3 coding DNA: TGTGCCAGCAGCCACGGGGCGGGAGGCCCCGACGAGCAGTACTTC. Its translation is CASSHGAGGPDEQYF.